This T cell receptor (beta chain) stems from a study of neurological immune-mediated disorders (dated by TCRdb to about 2019). Regarding the complete study: Among the roughly 34 multiple sclerosis patients, relapsing-remitting MS was present in some 31 and secondary progressive MS was present in 3. Peripheral blood TCR-beta repertoires from patients with HTLV-I-associated myelopathy (HAM/TSP), patients with multiple sclerosis, and healthy controls were compared in the study using UMI-based sequencing. Alongside PBMC samples, the set of some 100 TCR-beta libraries contained longitudinal samples, technical triplicates, and paired CD4+ and CD8+ T-cell subsets that had been sorted. The cohort was made up of approximately 65 subjects, consisting of about 15 HAM/TSP patients, about 35 multiple sclerosis patients and 20 healthy controls.

cDNA was synthesized by template-switch 5'RACE using a primer with a 10-nucleotide random unique molecular identifier that tagged each TCR transcript. Every sequencing run covered 15-18 subjects and yielded more than 200 million TCR-beta sequences. The RNeasy kit was used to extract total RNA. Using the KAPA Real-time Library Amplification kit, TCR-beta VDJ regions were amplified with primers for the TCR constant region and the 5'RACE anchor. Sample indexes and Illumina adaptors were added in a first PCR, after which library yield was increased in a second PCR. After purification with Ampure beads, the TCR product of roughly 650 bp was size-selected on a 2% E-gel SizeSelection system. Before pooling, library quality was assessed on a Bioanalyzer, concentration was determined with Qubit, and library quantification was performed with the Kapa Library Quantification kit. An Illumina HiSeq 2500 was used to sequence the libraries paired-end at 2 x 150 bp. To increase sequence diversity, about 25-31% phiX was spiked into each library pool. The original pipeline was this. Quality-filtered reads were processed with the UMI-based MiGEC pipeline, and over 85% of raw TCR sequences were removed by the MiGEC pipeline during error correction. IMGT germline references were used for alignment of VDJ genes, and clonotypes were defined by a unique CDR3 amino acid sequence together with V-J genes. Clonal expansion, Shannon diversity and CDR3 relatedness (CalcPairwiseDistances, ClusterSamples) were evaluated with VDJtools, and phylogenetic trees were built with CLCbio workbench. Using coefficient-of-variation modelling across technical triplicates, the study counted a clone as expanded if it had at least 8 unique UMIs. The public reads were reprocessed in TCRdb via fastp at Q25 and MiXCR, keeping in-frame beta chains. Each record represents a unique CDR3 protein, reported with the most common genes and DNA among its rows. TCRdb's processing, not the authors' own work, is the source of the V and J calls. The sample has about 55,000 distinct CDR3 sequences on record, 3% to 4.5% of them singletons. The ten top clones hold around 2% of the sample.

This clonotype was counted ten times or more. What antigen it recognizes has not been identified. Base qualities are not recorded, but no much larger clone differs from it by a single base. For the sorted-subset TCR libraries, the starting material was 850,000 to 1,000,000 sorted CD4+ or CD8+ T cells. Multiple sclerosis patients were enrolled in a US clinical protocol evaluating disease progression by magnetic resonance imaging. Peripheral blood underwent Ficoll-Hypaque density gradient centrifugation to isolate PBMCs, which were then cryopreserved in liquid nitrogen. Paired sorted CD4+ and CD8+ subsets came from healthy controls, HAM/TSP patients and MS patients. Points the paper makes about the study in general: No identical CDR3 amino acid sequences were found to be shared among expanded clones across subjects, suggesting that TCR-beta repertoires were private in all groups. TCR clonal expansion was highest in HAM/TSP patients and lowest in MS patients, with MS patients falling below even healthy controls. No association of the MS cluster with clinical or MRI features was observed, and the need for larger cohorts was stated by the authors. In a phylogenetic analysis, the repertoires of 18 out of 34 MS patients fell into a single cluster of related CDR3 sequences, pointing to a possible signature at the repertoire level.

CDR1 and CDR2, per the germline V gene, are KGHSH and LQKENI. Inclusive of the bounding cysteine and phenylalanine, the CDR3 is 15 residues long. This entry keeps only the CDR3 DNA: 45 bases, framed from base 1. Relative to germline, V is missing 0 bases and J is missing 7 bases, with 5 bases of the junction outside any gene match. The chain is assembled from TRBV18 and TRBJ1-4, and 7 junction bases match TRBD1. This sequence was found in a woman between 35 and 50 years old with multiple sclerosis. Sample: CD4+ T cells from blood. Read as DNA, the sequence is TGTGCCAGCTCACCACCGCGACAGGGTGCTGAAAAACTGTTTTTT. The resulting protein is CASSPPRQGAEKLFF.